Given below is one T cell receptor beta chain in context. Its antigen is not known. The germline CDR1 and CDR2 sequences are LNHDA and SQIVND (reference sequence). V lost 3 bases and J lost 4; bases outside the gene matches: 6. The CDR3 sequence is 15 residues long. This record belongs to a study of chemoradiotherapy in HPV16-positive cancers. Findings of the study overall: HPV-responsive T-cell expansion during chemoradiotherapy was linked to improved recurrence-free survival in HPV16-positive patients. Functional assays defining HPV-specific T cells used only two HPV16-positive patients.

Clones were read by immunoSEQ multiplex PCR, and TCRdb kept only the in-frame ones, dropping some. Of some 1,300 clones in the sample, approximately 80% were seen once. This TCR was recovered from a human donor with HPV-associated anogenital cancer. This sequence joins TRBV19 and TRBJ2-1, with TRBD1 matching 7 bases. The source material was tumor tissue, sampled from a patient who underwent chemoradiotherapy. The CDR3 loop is CASSMGQQLYNEQFF. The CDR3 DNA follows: TGTGCCAGTAGTATGGGACAGCAGCTTTACAATGAGCAGTTCTTC. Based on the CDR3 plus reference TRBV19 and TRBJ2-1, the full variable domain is DGGITQSPKYLFRKEGQNVTLSCEQNLNHDAMYWYRQDPGQGLRLIYYSQIVNDFQKGDIAEGYSVSREKKESFPLTVTSAQKNPTAFYLCASSMGQQLYNEQFFGPGTRLTVL.